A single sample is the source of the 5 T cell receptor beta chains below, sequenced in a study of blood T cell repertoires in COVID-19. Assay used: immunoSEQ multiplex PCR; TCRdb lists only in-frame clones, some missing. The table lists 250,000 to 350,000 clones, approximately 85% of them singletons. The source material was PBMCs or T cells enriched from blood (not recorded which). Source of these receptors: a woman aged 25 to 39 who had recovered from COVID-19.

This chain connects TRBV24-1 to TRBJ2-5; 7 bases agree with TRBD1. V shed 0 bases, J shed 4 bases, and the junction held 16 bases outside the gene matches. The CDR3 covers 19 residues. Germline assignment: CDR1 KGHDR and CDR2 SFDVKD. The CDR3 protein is CATSDLARGRRGRGETQYF. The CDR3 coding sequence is TGTGCCACCAGTGATTTGGCGAGGGGGCGCCGTGGTCGGGGAGAGACCCAGTACTTC.

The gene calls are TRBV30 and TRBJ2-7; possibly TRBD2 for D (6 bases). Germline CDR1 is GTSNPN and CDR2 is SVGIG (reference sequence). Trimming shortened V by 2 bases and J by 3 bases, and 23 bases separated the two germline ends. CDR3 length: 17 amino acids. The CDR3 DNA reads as TGTGCCTGGAGTCCCACCGGGGGTGCGACAGTCATCTACGAGCAGTACTTC. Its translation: CAWSPTGGATVIYEQYF. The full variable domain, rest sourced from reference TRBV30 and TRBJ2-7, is SQTIHQWPATLVQPVGSPLSLECTVEGTSNPNLYWYRQAAGRGLQLLFYSVGIGQISSEVPQNLSASRPQDRQFILSSKKLLLSDSGFYLCAWSPTGGATVIYEQYFGPGTRLTVT.

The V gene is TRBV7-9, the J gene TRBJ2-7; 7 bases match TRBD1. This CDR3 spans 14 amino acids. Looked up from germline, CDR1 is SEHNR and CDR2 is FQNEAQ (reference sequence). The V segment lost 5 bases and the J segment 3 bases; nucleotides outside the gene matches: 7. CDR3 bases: TGTGCCAGCAGCCAACTGACAGGGTTCTACGAGCAGTACTTC. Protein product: CASSQLTGFYEQYF.

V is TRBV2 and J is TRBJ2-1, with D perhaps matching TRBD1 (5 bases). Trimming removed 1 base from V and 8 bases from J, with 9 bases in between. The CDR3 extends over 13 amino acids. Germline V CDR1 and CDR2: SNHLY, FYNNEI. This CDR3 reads CASSEVWGYEQFF. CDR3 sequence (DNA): TGTGCCAGCAGTGAAGTCTGGGGCTATGAGCAGTTCTTC.

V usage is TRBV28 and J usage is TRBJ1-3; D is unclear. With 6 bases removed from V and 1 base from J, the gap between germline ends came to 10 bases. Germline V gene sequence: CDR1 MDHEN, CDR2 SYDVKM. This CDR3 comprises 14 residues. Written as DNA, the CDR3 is TGTGCCAGCAGGATAGGAGGGTCTGGAAACACCATATATTTT. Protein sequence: CASRIGGSGNTIYF.